The text below deals with one T cell receptor beta chain. The data belong to a study of blood T cell repertoires in COVID-19. Study-wide background: Donors in the United States, Italy and Spain gave samples during acute or convalescent COVID-19. T cells, B-cell-depleted T cells, or PBMCs provided the cDNA or gDNA that served as material.

The protocol was immunoSEQ multiplex PCR, while the TCRdb copy is restricted to in-frame clones and leaves out a portion. The sample records tens of thousands of clones, about nine tenths being singletons. The CDR3 length is 21 residues. Germline loops: CDR1 SNHLY, CDR2 FYNNEI. The trim removed 7 bases at V and 1 base at J, leaving 21 bases unmatched. The chain has TRBV2 and TRBJ1-4; 10 bases fit TRBD1. Sequencing was performed on peripheral blood. The source is a woman in her sixties or seventies with active COVID-19. This CDR3 reads CASNRNLPPGQGQVTNEKLFF. The CDR3 bases are TGTGCCAGCAATCGTAACCTCCCTCCGGGACAGGGGCAAGTAACTAATGAAAAACTGTTTTTT.